This TCR beta chain was sequenced in a study of T cell responses to AZD1222 COVID-19 vaccine. Study observations and caveats: Sampling that yielded the repertoires occurred only after the peak T cell response. Within unmutated variant regions lay the reported targets of nearly half of spike-specific TCRs.

A remark on this clone: Its antigen is currently unknown.

Sequencing was performed with immunoSEQ multiplex PCR; in TCRdb, only in-frame clones are kept and a portion is missing. This table has 84,000 or so clones, about 90% appearing once. The TCR originated in an adult in good health. Sequenced here: peripheral blood, sampled on day 0 of AZD1222 vaccination.

The CDR3 loop reads CASSLVPGENIQYF. CDR3 DNA sequence: TGCGCCAGCAGCTTGGTCCCTGGAGAAAACATTCAGTACTTC. The chain carries TRBV5-1 and TRBJ2-4; D unresolved. Trimming left V 0 bases short and J 5 bases short, with 9 bases between. Germline CDR1 SGHRS, CDR2 YFSETQ. The CDR3 contains 14 residues.